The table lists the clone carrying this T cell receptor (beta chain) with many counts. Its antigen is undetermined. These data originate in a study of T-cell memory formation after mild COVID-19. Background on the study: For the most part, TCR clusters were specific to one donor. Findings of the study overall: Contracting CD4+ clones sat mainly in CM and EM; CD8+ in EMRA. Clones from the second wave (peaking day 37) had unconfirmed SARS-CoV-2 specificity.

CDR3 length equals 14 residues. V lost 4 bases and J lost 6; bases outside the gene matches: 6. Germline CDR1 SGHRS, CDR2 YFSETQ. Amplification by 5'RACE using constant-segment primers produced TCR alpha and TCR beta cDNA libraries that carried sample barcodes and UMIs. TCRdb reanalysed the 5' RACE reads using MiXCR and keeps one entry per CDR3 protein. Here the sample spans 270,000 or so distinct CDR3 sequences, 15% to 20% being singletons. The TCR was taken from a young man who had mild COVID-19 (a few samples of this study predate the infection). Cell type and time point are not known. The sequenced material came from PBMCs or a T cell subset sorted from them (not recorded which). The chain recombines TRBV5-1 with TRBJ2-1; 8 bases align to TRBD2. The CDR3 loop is CASSPGGRVNEQFF. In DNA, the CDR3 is TGCGCCAGCAGCCCGGGGGGGCGGGTCAATGAGCAGTTCTTC.